These 18 T cell receptor beta chains were all obtained from the same sample, sequenced in a study of control samples from healthy donors and cancer patients. Only in-frame clones appear in the TCRdb table, and some are missing; sequencing was by immunoSEQ multiplex PCR. The sample lists some 110,000 clones, about 83% occurring once. Sequenced input: blood. The receptors come from a woman aged 50 to 60 in good health.

CDR3 sequence reads: CASSLLLAGSYNEQFF. In DNA form, the CDR3 reads TGTGCCAGCAGCCTCCTTTTAGCGGGATCCTACAATGAGCAGTTCTTC. This chain joins TRBV4-2 and TRBJ2-1; 8 bases line up with TRBD2. The CDR3 is made up of 16 amino acids. Germline values: CDR1 LGHNA, CDR2 YNFKEQ. J lost 1 base, V lost 4 bases, and 6 bases had no gene match.

The sample holds one count of this clone. The V and J genes are TRBV5-5 and TRBJ1-2, with a weak D call TRBD1 (5 bases). Looked up from germline, CDR1 is SGHKS and CDR2 is YYEKEE (reference sequence). V was cut by 2 bases and J by 5 bases, with 10 bases left in between. The CDR3 is 13 amino acids. The CDR3 protein is CASSLDSTYGYTF. CDR3 nucleotide sequence: TGTGCCAGCAGCTTAGACAGCACTTATGGCTACACCTTC. Together with reference TRBV5-5 and TRBJ1-2, the CDR3 gives the full variable domain: DAGVTQSPTHLIKTRGQQVTLRCSPISGHKSVSWYQQVLGQGPQFIFQYYEKEERGRGNFPDRFSARQFPNYSSELNVNALLLGDSALYLCASSLDSTYGYTFGSGTRLTVV.

V and J are TRBV7-9 and TRBJ2-3; D tentatively reads TRBD1 or TRBD2 (6 bases each). The CDR3 runs 15 residues. Between the trimmed V and J ends, which lost 2 bases and 4 bases, there was a span of 13 bases. Germline lookup yields CDR1 SEHNR and CDR2 FQNEAQ (reference sequence). As DNA, the CDR3 is TGTGCCAGCAGCTTATTAGGGGGAGGCCCAGATACGCAGTATTTT. Protein product: CASSLLGGGPDTQYF.

The chain couples TRBV7-6 to TRBJ2-5, with 9 bases lining up with TRBD1. Germline lookup yields CDR1 SGHVS and CDR2 FNYEAQ. The V and J ends lost 4 bases and 5 bases, in that order; junction bases with no gene match: 11. The CDR3 contains 16 residues. The CDR3 sequence is CASSSSLGQGGETQYF. The CDR3 DNA sequence: TGTGCCAGCAGCTCGTCATTGGGACAGGGAGGGGAGACCCAGTACTTC.

The count of this clone is one. V is TRBV28 and J is TRBJ1-1; D is unresolved. The CDR3 is 11 residues long. V was cut by 8 bases and J by 1 base, with 5 bases left in between. Germline loops: CDR1 MDHEN, CDR2 SYDVKM. This CDR3 is CASLSNTEAFF. For the CDR3, the DNA is TGTGCCAGCCTTTCGAACACTGAAGCTTTCTTT.

Here the CDR3 reads CASSREPGGTEAFF. The CDR3 nucleotides read TGTGCCAGCAGCCGGGAGCCCGGTGGGACTGAAGCTTTCTTT. J is TRBJ1-1 and V is TRBV7-9; D ambiguous. The V gene's germline CDR1 is SEHNR and CDR2 FQNEAQ (reference sequence). This CDR3 is 14 amino acids long. Trimming pared 5 bases from V and 5 bases from J, leaving 15 bases between.

This clone has only one observation. The sample carries other DNA sequences with the same CDR3. The J gene is TRBJ2-3, the V gene TRBV20-1; D unresolved. Germline values: CDR1 DFQATT, CDR2 SNEGSKA (reference sequence). The CDR3 has 11 residues. V dropped 3 bases and J dropped 3 bases, with 4 bases sitting between them. The CDR3 here is CSARDTDTQYF. In nucleotides, the CDR3 is TGCAGTGCTAGGGATACAGATACGCAGTATTTT.

V and J are TRBV12-3 or TRBV12-4 and TRBJ1-2, with D perhaps matching TRBD1 (6 bases). The V end was cut by 5 bases, the J end by 5 bases, with 12 bases between. The CDR3 is made up of 13 amino acids. The CDR3 loop is CASSANQGYGYTF. The DNA for the CDR3 is TGTGCCAGCAGTGCCAACCAGGGGTATGGCTACACCTTC.

This chain connects TRBV7-3 to TRBJ1-2; 10 bases are shared with TRBD1. The CDR3 has 14 amino acids. The V gene's germline CDR1 is SGHTA and CDR2 FQGTGA. With V trimmed by 3 bases and J by 8 bases, 6 bases remained unmatched. Here the CDR3 reads CASSLGQGLGGYTF. CDR3 nucleotides: TGTGCCAGCAGCTTGGGACAGGGGCTGGGCGGCTACACCTTC. The full variable domain, rest sourced from reference TRBV7-3 and TRBJ1-2, is GAGVSQTPSNKVTEKGKYVELRCDPISGHTALYWYRQSLGQGPEFLIYFQGTGAADDSGLPNDRFFAVRPEGSVSTLKIQRTERGDSAVYLCASSLGQGLGGYTFGSGTRLTVV.

This clone appeared a single time. The chain combines TRBV7-2 with TRBJ1-1; D may be TRBD1 (5 bases). Trimming removed 1 base at V and 1 base at J, with 10 bases between. The CDR3 spans 15 residues. Germline V gives CDR1 SGHTA, CDR2 FQGNSA. Here the CDR3 reads CASSLEPTGNTEAFF. Here the CDR3 DNA reads TGTGCCAGCAGCTTAGAGCCAACAGGGAACACTGAAGCTTTCTTT.

The chain couples TRBV5-4 to TRBJ1-2; D remains ambiguous. V lost 0 bases and J lost 10, with 16 bases in between. The length of the CDR3 is 14 residues. CDR1 is SGHNT and CDR2 is YYREEE in the germline V gene (reference sequence). The CDR3 spells CASSLGNGPAFYTF. The CDR3 nucleotides read TGTGCCAGCAGCTTGGGAAACGGACCAGCCTTCTACACCTTC.

This chain uses TRBV7-9 with TRBJ2-5, with D unresolved. Trimming took 8 bases from V and 5 from J, leaving 15 bases between them. This CDR3 is built from 13 residues. CDR1 and CDR2 (germline): SEHNR, FQNEAQ (reference sequence). The DNA for the CDR3 is TGTGCCAGCGACTTGAAGGCCACGGAGACCCAGTACTTC. Protein sequence: CASDLKATETQYF.

The chain links TRBV5-1 to TRBJ2-7, with 9 bases matching TRBD1. The CDR3 is 14 amino acids. The J segment lost 2 bases and the V segment lost 7 bases, leaving 7 bases of the junction unmatched. From germline, CDR1 is SGHRS and CDR2 YFSETQ. The CDR3 DNA sequence: TGCGCCAGCGAGACCGGGACAGGGACCTACGAGCAGTACTTC. Protein: CASETGTGTYEQYF. Looking up the rest from reference TRBV5-1 and TRBJ2-7 gives the full variable domain: KAGVTQTPRYLIKTRGQQVTLSCSPISGHRSVSWYQQTPGQGLQFLFEYFSETQRNKGNFPGRFSGRQFSNSRSEMNVSTLELGDSALYLCASETGTGTYEQYFGPGTRLTVT.

This clone has only a few counts. CDR3 residues: CASSASGRPGDTGELFF. CDR3 nucleotides: TGTGCCAGCAGCGCTAGCGGGAGGCCGGGGGACACCGGGGAGCTGTTTTTT. The genes are TRBV9 and TRBJ2-2; 11 bases line up with TRBD2. V trimming: 3 bases; J trimming: 3 bases; junction bases outside the gene matches: 7. This CDR3 has 17 residues. The germline V gene has CDR1 SGDLS and CDR2 YYNGEE.

The chain recombines TRBV5-6 with TRBJ2-6; 8 bases are a match to TRBD1. The CDR3 runs 14 residues. V gave up 4 bases and J gave up 8 bases; unmatched junction bases: 5. Germline V gene lookup returns CDR1 SGHDT and CDR2 YYEEEE. CDR3 DNA: TGTGCCAGCAGCGGACGACAGGGGTCCAACGTCCTGACTTTC. Its protein product is CASSGRQGSNVLTF.

The J gene is TRBJ2-3, the V gene TRBV5-1; 8 bases are a match to TRBD2. The CDR3 has 15 amino acids. Germline V gene data show CDR1 as SGHRS and CDR2 as YFSETQ. Trimming at V came to 0 bases and at J to 5 bases, leaving 5 bases not matched to a gene. CDR3: CASSLDGRDLDTQYF. The CDR3 DNA is TGCGCCAGCAGCTTGGACGGGAGGGATTTAGATACGCAGTATTTT.

The CDR3 DNA reads as TGTGCCAGCAGCCAAGAGGCCCGAGGACGGACTAACTACACCTTC. It is translated as CASSQEARGRTNYTF. This rearrangement joins TRBV4-2 to TRBJ1-2; D is unclear. The V end was cut by 0 bases, the J end by 10 bases, with 18 bases between. Germline values: CDR1 LGHNA, CDR2 YNFKEQ. The CDR3 runs to 15 residues.

CDR3 coding DNA: TGTGCCAGTAGTATTGGGACAGGGGATCGAGGCTACACCTTC. It yields the protein CASSIGTGDRGYTF. The J gene is TRBJ1-2, the V gene TRBV19; 10 bases map to TRBD1. The J segment lost 8 bases and the V segment lost 3 bases, leaving 6 bases of the junction unmatched. This CDR3 is built from 14 residues. Germline loops: CDR1 LNHDA, CDR2 SQIVND (reference sequence).